This entry lists 27 T cell receptor beta chains sequenced from one sample in a study of OX40 agonist ivuxolimab in advanced cancers. The data were produced by immunoSEQ multiplex PCR, yet TCRdb's version contains in-frame clones alone and is incomplete. Of 70,000 to 95,000 clones listed, about 92% are singletons. This material consisted of CD4+ or CD8+ T cells sorted from blood, taken in a trial of the OX40 agonist ivuxolimab. The source of these receptors is an adult with an advanced solid tumor such as melanoma, head and neck, liver or kidney cancer.

This chain connects TRBV6-1 to TRBJ2-7; TRBD1 is a possible D gene (6 bases). The CDR3 runs to 13 residues. The germline CDR1 and CDR2 sequences are MNHNS and SASEGT. Between the trimmed V and J ends, which lost 8 bases and 0 bases, there was a span of 11 bases. CDR3 protein: CASPGTSSYEQYF. The CDR3 nucleotides read TGTGCCAGCCCCGGGACATCCTCCTACGAGCAGTACTTC.

This sequence joins TRBV7-2 and TRBJ2-7, with D possibly called TRBD1 or TRBD2 (5 bases each). The V and J ends lost 6 bases and 8 bases respectively, with 20 bases between them. Germline CDR1 and CDR2: SGHTA and FQGNSA. The CDR3 is 14 amino acids. The CDR3 spells CASSHRDRGFKQYF. In nucleotides, the CDR3 is TGTGCCAGCAGTCACCGGGACCGAGGCTTCAAGCAGTACTTC. The full variable domain, its missing parts supplied by reference TRBV7-2 and TRBJ2-7, is GAGVSQSPSNKVTEKGKDVELRCDPISGHTALYWYRQSLGQGLEFLIYFQGNSAPDKSGLPSDRFSAERTGGSVSTLTIQRTQQEDSAVYLCASSHRDRGFKQYFGPGTRLTVT.

This chain joins TRBV5-1 and TRBJ2-3; 7 nucleotides line up with TRBD2. CDR1 is SGHRS, CDR2 YFSETQ, per germline. The CDR3 is made up of 16 amino acids. Trimming at V came to 4 bases and at J to 0 bases, leaving 8 bases not matched to a gene. CDR3 protein: CASSRPGTTSTDTQYF. In DNA form, the CDR3 reads TGCGCCAGCAGCCGACCCGGGACTACTAGCACAGATACGCAGTATTTT.

In DNA, the CDR3 is TGTGCCAGCAGCTTAGGGGGAACAGATACGCAGTATTTT. Translation gives CASSLGGTDTQYF. V gene TRBV7-3 combines with J gene TRBJ2-3, with D perhaps TRBD1 or TRBD2 (5 bases each). The CDR3 length is 13 residues. With 2 bases removed from V and 3 bases from J, the gap between germline ends came to 6 bases. CDR1 and CDR2 from the germline V gene are SGHTA and FQGTGA.

V usage is TRBV30 and J usage is TRBJ2-7; D gene unclear. Trimming pared 4 bases from V and 0 bases from J, leaving 4 bases between. The CDR3 extends over 11 amino acids. The germline V gene has CDR1 GTSNPN and CDR2 SVGIG (reference sequence). The DNA of the CDR3 is TGTGCCTGGACGAGCTCCTACGAGCAGTACTTC. It yields the protein CAWTSSYEQYF.

This clone was observed a handful of times. V usage is TRBV10-3 and J usage is TRBJ2-7; 10 bases are shared with TRBD1. Germline V gene sequence: CDR1 ENHRY, CDR2 SYGVKD. The CDR3 runs to 16 residues. With 0 bases clipped from V and 6 bases from J, the junction kept 8 bases outside the gene matches. CDR3 sequence reads: CAISESGRQGAGEQYF. As DNA, the CDR3 is TGTGCCATCAGTGAGTCGGGGAGACAGGGGGCTGGCGAGCAGTACTTC.

The chain combines TRBV27 with TRBJ2-7; a weak D match, TRBD1 (7 bases). CDR1 is MNHEY and CDR2 is SMNVEV in the germline V gene (reference sequence). The CDR3 length is 15 residues. V shed 5 bases and J shed 0 bases, with 14 bases lying between them. The CDR3: CASSKQGRNSYEQYF. In DNA form, the CDR3 reads TGTGCCAGCAGTAAACAGGGGAGGAACTCCTACGAGCAGTACTTC.

The chain combines TRBV25-1 with TRBJ1-4, with 8 bases fitting TRBD1. The trim removed 6 bases at V and 12 bases at J, leaving 9 bases unmatched. There are 13 residues in the CDR3. CDR1 is MGHDK, CDR2 SYGVNS, per germline. The CDR3 region has the DNA TGTGCCAGCAGGGGACAGGCGGGGAGGGAACTGTTTTTT. Protein product: CASRGQAGRELFF.

V and J are TRBV2 and TRBJ2-7, with 8 nucleotides matching TRBD1. The CDR3 is 13 residues long. V lost 4 bases to trimming and J lost 7 bases; unmatched junction nucleotides: 6. Germline V CDR1 and CDR2: SNHLY, FYNNEI. The CDR3 protein is CASSVDRGREQYF. The CDR3, as DNA: TGTGCCAGCAGTGTTGACAGGGGAAGGGAGCAGTACTTC.

The chain has TRBV10-3 and TRBJ2-5, with 10 bases that match TRBD1. The CDR3 is made up of 14 amino acids. V lost 2 bases, J lost 9 bases, and 6 bases stayed unmatched. The germline V gene encodes CDR1 ENHRY and CDR2 SYGVKD. As DNA, the CDR3 is TGTGCCATCAGTGAGCCCGGACAGGGGGGGGCCCAGTACTTC. Translating gives CAISEPGQGGAQYF.

The chain couples TRBV5-6 to TRBJ1-2; 9 bases align to TRBD1. Per germline, CDR1 SGHDT and CDR2 YYEEEE. Unmatched junction bases numbered 10, after V lost 4 bases and J lost 3 bases. This CDR3 has 16 amino acids. The CDR3 sequence is CASSPPGQGGDYGYTF. CDR3 sequence (DNA): TGTGCCAGCAGCCCACCGGGACAGGGAGGCGACTATGGCTACACCTTC.

The chain employs TRBV6-1 and TRBJ2-5; D is possibly TRBD1 (5 bases). Germline CDR1 and CDR2: MNHNS and SASEGT. Trimming left V 8 bases short and J 2 bases short, with 15 bases between. This CDR3 contains 14 residues. The CDR3: CASGILTGQETQYF. DNA of the CDR3: TGTGCCAGCGGGATTTTAACAGGACAAGAGACCCAGTACTTC.

The chain couples TRBV19 to TRBJ1-1; D possibly corresponds to TRBD1 (5 bases). V dropped 5 bases and J dropped 5 bases, with 15 bases sitting between them. CDR1 is LNHDA and CDR2 is SQIVND in the germline V gene (reference sequence). The CDR3 covers 14 residues. DNA of the CDR3: TGTGCCAGTAGTTTGGCGGGACGAGGAACTGAAGCTTTCTTT. Translating gives CASSLAGRGTEAFF.

The rearrangement joins TRBV19 to TRBJ1-1, with D possibly being TRBD1 (6 bases). V was cut by 7 bases and J by 4 bases, with 16 bases left in between. This CDR3 contains 14 residues. Germline values: CDR1 LNHDA, CDR2 SQIVND (reference sequence). The CDR3 region is CASTLGGGGTEAFF. In DNA form, the CDR3 reads TGTGCCAGTACCCTAGGGGGAGGGGGCACTGAAGCTTTCTTT.

This chain connects TRBV6-1 to TRBJ1-4, with D possibly matching TRBD1 (5 bases). The CDR3 length is 15 residues. The germline V and J ends were trimmed by 5 bases and 8 bases, with 18 bases remaining between them. CDR1 and CDR2 (germline): MNHNS, SASEGT. CDR3 DNA sequence: TGTGCCAGCAGTCTGAGGGGCAGGGTTGACGAAAAACTGTTTTTT. Translation: CASSLRGRVDEKLFF.

This chain connects TRBV13 to TRBJ2-7, with 8 positions matching TRBD2. This CDR3 has 14 amino acids. V shed 4 bases, J shed 7 bases, and the junction held 9 bases outside the gene matches. In germline, CDR1 is PRHDT, CDR2 FYEKMQ (reference sequence). The CDR3 coding sequence is TGTGCCAGCAGCTCTGGGACTAGGGGCTGGGAGCAGTACTTC. Translating it yields CASSSGTRGWEQYF.

This chain connects TRBV19 to TRBJ2-5; 10 bases fit TRBD1. CDR3 size: 16 residues. J was trimmed by 5 bases and V by 4 bases; bases with no gene match: 10. The germline V gene has CDR1 LNHDA and CDR2 SQIVND (reference sequence). CDR3 amino acids: CASSTPRDRGGETQYF. The CDR3 DNA is TGTGCCAGTAGTACACCCCGGGACAGGGGAGGGGAGACCCAGTACTTC.

V and J are TRBV19 and TRBJ1-5; TRBD1 matches 7 bases. V shed 7 bases and J 4 bases; nucleotides not matched to a gene: 10. The CDR3 spans 15 residues. CDR1 LNHDA and CDR2 SQIVND come from the germline V gene (reference sequence). CDR3 nucleotides: TGTGCCAGTAAAACCCTAGACAGGGAGAATCAGCCCCAGCATTTT. This encodes CASKTLDRENQPQHF.

There are a few counts of this clone. The V call is TRBV6-6, the J call TRBJ2-7; maybe TRBD1 (6 bases). The germline CDR1 and CDR2 sequences are MNHNY and SVGAGI (reference sequence). CDR3 length equals 14 residues. Trimming took 6 bases from V and 6 from J, leaving 18 bases between them. CDR3 protein: CASSYRDTSFEQYF. In DNA form, the CDR3 reads TGTGCCAGCAGCTACCGGGACACCAGCTTCGAGCAGTACTTC.

CDR3 nucleotides: TGCAGCGTTGATTTAACAGGGAACACTGAAGCTTTCTTT. It codes for CSVDLTGNTEAFF. The rearrangement uses TRBV29-1 and TRBJ1-1; tentatively, D is TRBD1 (5 bases). Trimming shortened V by 3 bases and J by 1 base, and 9 bases separated the two germline ends. CDR1 is SQVTM, CDR2 ANQGSEA, per germline. The CDR3 runs 13 residues.

The V call is TRBV4-1, the J call TRBJ2-5, with D perhaps matching TRBD2 (5 bases). Trimming pared 5 bases from V and 2 bases from J, leaving 18 bases between. Germline CDR1 is MGHRA and CDR2 is YSYEKL. This CDR3 spans 16 amino acids. CDR3 sequence reads: CASSADWRRAQETQYF. Written as DNA, the CDR3 is TGCGCCAGCAGCGCTGATTGGCGGCGGGCACAAGAGACCCAGTACTTC.

The chain links TRBV10-2 to TRBJ2-3; 10 bases map to TRBD2. V trimming: 4 bases; J trimming: 3 bases; junction bases outside the gene matches: 4. The CDR3 is 15 residues long. Germline-derived CDR1 and CDR2 are WSHSY and SAAADI. As DNA, the CDR3 is TGCGCCAGCAGTGGAGCGGGGGGGTTTACAGATACGCAGTATTTT. Translation gives CASSGAGGFTDTQYF.

The V gene is TRBV21-1, the J gene TRBJ2-1; the table's D call, TRBD2, has no DNA check behind it. TRBV21-1 is a pseudogene segment. The CDR3 totals 16 residues. The CDR3 bases are TGTGCCAGCAGCAAAGTAGAGGAATCCTCCTACAATGAGCAGTTCTTC. Protein product: CASSKVEESSYNEQFF.

This clone was detected only once. The chain couples TRBV28 to TRBJ2-1; D is uncertain. This CDR3 is 11 amino acids long. The V gene lost 1 base and the J gene lost 6 bases, with 1 base spanning the gap. Germline assignment: CDR1 MDHEN and CDR2 SYDVKM. CDR3 sequence reads: CASSLSNEQFF. The DNA for the CDR3 is TGTGCCAGCAGTTTATCCAATGAGCAGTTCTTC. Variable domain in full (rest from reference TRBV28 and TRBJ2-1): DVKVTQSSRYLVKRTGEKVFLECVQDMDHENMFWYRQDPGLGLRLIYFSYDVKMKEKGDIPEGYSVSREKKERFSLILESASTNQTSMYLCASSLSNEQFFGPGTRLTVL.

V is TRBV6-5 and J is TRBJ1-5; a weak D match, TRBD1 (6 bases). Deletions cut 7 bases from V and 6 bases from J, with 16 bases between. In germline, CDR1 is MNHEY, CDR2 SVGAGI. The CDR3 length is 14 residues. CDR3 sequence reads: CASTEYRETQPQHF. The CDR3 nucleotides read TGTGCCAGCACCGAATACAGGGAGACTCAGCCCCAGCATTTT.

The CDR3 reads CASTGENEKLFF. In DNA, the CDR3 is TGTGCCAGCACGGGGGAGAATGAAAAACTGTTTTTT. The V and J genes are TRBV12-1 and TRBJ1-4. TRBV12-1 is a pseudogene. The CDR3 sequence is 12 residues long.

This clone was seen more than once but under ten times. The gene calls are TRBV5-1 and TRBJ2-5; D is unresolved. The germline V gene has CDR1 SGHRS and CDR2 YFSETQ. Trimming stripped 4 bases from V and 2 bases from J, with 12 bases between. The CDR3 has 14 amino acids. The CDR3 region has the DNA TGCGCCAGCAGCCTGACACCTCCTCAAGAGACCCAGTACTTC. This encodes CASSLTPPQETQYF.